What follows describes a single T cell receptor beta chain. The antigen is unknown. This specimen comes from a study of PD-1 blockade in classical Hodgkin lymphoma. Study summary: Once every 2 weeks, patients received intravenous nivolumab at 3 mg/kg. Notes on the study in general: Reasons behind the repertoire differences stay unclear, perhaps disease activity or earlier therapy.

V was clipped by 5 bases and J by 10 bases, with 13 bases between them. Germline loops: CDR1 SGHRS, CDR2 YFSETQ. This CDR3 spans 12 amino acids. TCRdb's table, derived via immunoSEQ multiplex PCR, lists solely in-frame clones and lacks some. This repertoire shows 10,000 to 15,000 clones, approximately 79% found once; its top ten account for approximately 25%. Every single patient, without exception, relapsed after autologous stem cell transplantation, and brentuximab vedotin exposure varied. The clonotype comes from a human donor with classical Hodgkin lymphoma. This material consisted of peripheral blood mononuclear cells (PBMCs), taken at baseline. The chain employs TRBV5-1 and TRBJ2-1; no firm D call. The DNA for the CDR3 is TGCGCCAGCAGGAACCCTCTGGGAGAGCAGTTCTTC. Protein: CASRNPLGEQFF.